Shown below are 14 T cell receptor beta chains from a single sample sequenced in a study of blood T cell repertoires in COVID-19. TCRdb's copy holds only in-frame clones and misses some; the assay was immunoSEQ multiplex PCR. The sample includes some 210,000 clones, roughly 86% seen only once; the top ten take approximately 8.1%. Sequences were obtained from peripheral blood. These receptor sequences come from a woman between 45 and 65 years old with active or convalescent COVID-19.

V usage is TRBV7-2 and J usage is TRBJ1-3; unclear D gene. Germline assignment: CDR1 SGHTA and CDR2 FQGNSA. V lost 5 bases and J lost 0, with 14 bases in between. The CDR3 totals 16 residues. The CDR3 nucleotides read TGTGCCAGCAGCACCAGGCGGGTCGTCTCTGGAAACACCATATATTTT. The encoded protein is CASSTRRVVSGNTIYF.

The chain links TRBV7-2 to TRBJ2-5, with 9 bases aligning to TRBD2. The V and J ends lost 5 bases and 5 bases, in that order; junction bases with no gene match: 12. The CDR3 runs 16 residues. CDR1 and CDR2 from the germline V gene are SGHTA and FQGNSA. CDR3 residues: CASSLVAGAPTETQYF. CDR3 nucleotide sequence: TGTGCCAGCAGCCTAGTAGCGGGGGCGCCCACTGAGACCCAGTACTTC.

The V gene is TRBV7-9, the J gene TRBJ2-1, with D perhaps matching TRBD2 (5 bases). V was clipped by 3 bases and J by 1 base, with 10 bases between them. CDR3 length: 15 residues. Germline assignment: CDR1 SEHNR and CDR2 FQNEAQ (reference sequence). The chain's CDR3 is CASSFRGQSYNEQFF. The DNA for the CDR3 is TGTGCCAGCAGCTTTCGGGGTCAATCCTACAATGAGCAGTTCTTC.

The CDR3 nucleotides read TGTGCCAGCTCACCCCAGGGGGCCGGCGAGCAGTACTTC. Amino acids: CASSPQGAGEQYF. The rearrangement joins TRBV18 to TRBJ2-7; 8 nucleotides match TRBD1. There are 13 residues in the CDR3. J gave up 6 bases and V 3 bases, and 4 bases lay outside the gene matches. In germline, CDR1 is KGHSH, CDR2 LQKENI.

This clone appeared a single time. V and J are TRBV19 and TRBJ2-2; tentative D call: TRBD1 (6 bases). This CDR3 is built from 15 residues. Germline V CDR1 and CDR2: LNHDA, SQIVND (reference sequence). Trimming took off 5 bases at V and 1 base at J, with 11 bases between the two ends. CDR3 region: CASSLRQVNTGELFF. CDR3 bases: TGTGCCAGTAGTCTACGACAGGTGAACACCGGGGAGCTGTTTTTT.

The V and J genes are TRBV6-5 and TRBJ2-1, with a weak D call TRBD2 (5 bases). V shed 10 bases and J shed 5 bases, with 12 bases lying between them. Germline V gives CDR1 MNHEY, CDR2 SVGAGI. The length of the CDR3 is 12 residues. This CDR3 is CATRAENNEQFF. CDR3 in DNA: TGTGCCACGAGGGCCGAAAACAATGAGCAGTTCTTC.

The rearrangement links TRBV3-1 (or the pseudogene TRBV3-2) to TRBJ1-1; D is uncertain. The CDR3 loop spans 14 amino acids. Trimming left V 2 bases short and J 2 bases short, with 9 bases between. Germline CDR1 is LGHDT and CDR2 is YNNKEL (reference sequence). The CDR3: CASSQLPTNTEAFF. CDR3 coding DNA: TGTGCCAGCAGCCAACTTCCTACTAACACTGAAGCTTTCTTT.

The V gene is TRBV14, the J gene TRBJ2-7; TRBD1 matches at 9 bases. V shed 6 bases and J 1 base; nucleotides not matched to a gene: 1. The CDR3 is 13 residues long. Germline V gene data show CDR1 as SGHDN and CDR2 as FVKESK. The CDR3 region is CASRGQGSYEQYV. The DNA for the CDR3 is TGTGCCAGCAGGGGACAGGGTTCCTACGAGCAGTACGTC.

This CDR3 is CASSDGDTNTEAFF. The CDR3 region has the DNA TGTGCCAGCAGTGACGGGGACACGAACACTGAAGCTTTCTTT. The rearrangement links TRBV6-4 to TRBJ1-1; possibly TRBD1 for D (6 bases). V shed 2 bases and J shed 1 base, with 8 bases lying between them. Germline CDR1 reads MRHNA; CDR2 reads SNTAGT. CDR3 length: 14 amino acids.

CDR3 nucleotide sequence: TGTGCCAGAGAACTAGCGGGAGTTTCGGGGGCAGATACGCAGTATTTT. Protein sequence: CARELAGVSGADTQYF. The chain carries TRBV24-1 and TRBJ2-3, with TRBD2 matching 11 bases. The germline gives CDR1 KGHDR, CDR2 SFDVKD. This CDR3 has 16 amino acids. Trimming took 11 bases from V and 4 from J; bases not matched to a gene: 13.

The gene calls are TRBV28 and TRBJ1-1, with D perhaps TRBD1 (5 bases). Trimming removed 5 bases at V and 4 bases at J, with 11 bases between. The CDR3 loop spans 13 amino acids. The germline CDR1 and CDR2 sequences are MDHEN and SYDVKM. In nucleotides, the CDR3 is TGTGCCAGCAGTCCTCCCCAGGGCACTGAAGCTTTCTTT. The encoded protein is CASSPPQGTEAFF.

This clone is a singleton in its sample. This chain connects TRBV6-5 to TRBJ1-6; 7 bases line up with TRBD1. After removal of 2 bases from V and 8 bases from J, the junction contained 6 bases not matched to a gene. The CDR3 is 15 amino acids. CDR1 and CDR2 (germline): MNHEY, SVGAGI. In nucleotides, the CDR3 is TGTGCCAGCAGTTACAACCGGGACAGTTATTCACCCCTCCACTTT. It encodes CASSYNRDSYSPLHF.

The V and J genes are TRBV11-2 and TRBJ2-1; D possibly corresponds to TRBD1 (6 bases). The V end was cut by 4 bases, the J end by 9 bases, with 22 bases between. This CDR3 contains 16 residues. Germline values: CDR1 SGHAT, CDR2 FQNNGV. The CDR3 spells CASSWGPGTKSAEQFF. CDR3 DNA sequence: TGTGCCAGCAGCTGGGGTCCCGGGACAAAATCAGCTGAGCAGTTCTTC.

The chain carries TRBV4-1 and TRBJ2-3; D gene uncertain. CDR1 and CDR2 (germline): MGHRA, YSYEKL. This CDR3 comprises 14 residues. The V and J ends lost 4 bases and 2 bases respectively, with 10 bases between them. Here the CDR3 reads CASSPGRTTDTQYF. The CDR3 coding sequence is TGCGCCAGCAGCCCCGGTAGAACCACAGATACGCAGTATTTT.